A selection of T cell receptor beta chains follows, all from one sample in a study of T cell responses to AZD1222 COVID-19 vaccine. The assay was immunoSEQ multiplex PCR, and TCRdb's table has in-frame clones only and misses some. The repertoire includes 91,000 or so clones, roughly nine tenths of them detected once, and roughly 3% sits in the top ten. Material: peripheral blood, obtained 28 days after the second AZD1222 dose. The receptors were sampled from an adult who received the AZD1222 COVID-19 vaccine. Both conserved end residues are part of each CDR3. Each record gives: D gene, J gene, V gene, clone size, CDR3 DNA, CDR3 protein. The D gene is left open where the match is weak. Not all rows give a size; the values are once, few, many and, for expanded clones, a class.

d_call: .; j_call: TRBJ1-6; v_call: TRBV15; clone_size: .; cdr3_nt: TGTGCCACCAGCAGAGAGAGTGAGTTCCCTGGACAGAGATATTCACCCCTCCACTTT; cdr3_aa: CATSRESEFPGQRYSPLHF
d_call: .; j_call: TRBJ2-1; v_call: TRBV4-2; clone_size: .; cdr3_nt: TGTGCCAGCAGCCAAGAGGAGGCAGGTCGAAGGGGCAATGAGCAGTTCTTC; cdr3_aa: CASSQEEAGRRGNEQFF
d_call: .; j_call: TRBJ2-3; v_call: TRBV7-9; clone_size: .; cdr3_nt: TGTGCCAGCGAGGGGGATACGCAGTATTTT; cdr3_aa: CASEGDTQYF
d_call: .; j_call: TRBJ1-5; v_call: TRBV30; clone_size: .; cdr3_nt: TGTGCCTGGAGTGTACCTGCAGGAGGCGGACAGCCCCAGCATTTT; cdr3_aa: CAWSVPAGGGQPQHF
d_call: TRBD2; j_call: TRBJ2-3; v_call: TRBV3-1/TRBV3-2; clone_size: .; cdr3_nt: TGTGCCAGCAGCCAAGAGTTGAGACTAGCGGAACTACCCACAGATACGCAGTATTTT; cdr3_aa: CASSQELRLAELPTDTQYF
d_call: .; j_call: TRBJ2-5; v_call: TRBV28; clone_size: .; cdr3_nt: TGTGCCAGCAGTTTGGGCGGGACTCAAGAGACCCAGTACTTC; cdr3_aa: CASSLGGTQETQYF
d_call: TRBD2; j_call: TRBJ2-2; v_call: TRBV7-9; clone_size: .; cdr3_nt: TGTGCCAGCAGTTGGACTAGCAGGAACACCGGGGAGCTGTTTTTT; cdr3_aa: CASSWTSRNTGELFF
d_call: .; j_call: TRBJ2-6; v_call: TRBV4-2; clone_size: .; cdr3_nt: TGTGCCAGCAGCCAAGAAAGGGGGACTACCTCTGGGGCCAACGTCCTGACTTTC; cdr3_aa: CASSQERGTTSGANVLTF
d_call: .; j_call: TRBJ1-3; v_call: TRBV7-2; clone_size: once; cdr3_nt: TGTGCCAGCAGCTTGAGGACTTCTGGAAACACCATATATTTT; cdr3_aa: CASSLRTSGNTIYF
d_call: TRBD1; j_call: TRBJ2-7; v_call: TRBV6-5; clone_size: once; cdr3_nt: TGTGCCAGCAGTTACTCGGGGACAGGGGACGTCCACGAGCAGTACTTC; cdr3_aa: CASSYSGTGDVHEQYF
d_call: TRBD1; j_call: TRBJ1-2; v_call: TRBV25-1; clone_size: .; cdr3_nt: TGTGCCAGCAGTTTGACAGGGGTTGATGGCTACACCTTC; cdr3_aa: CASSLTGVDGYTF
d_call: TRBD2; j_call: TRBJ2-7; v_call: TRBV6-1; clone_size: .; cdr3_nt: TGTGCCAGCAGTGAAGCAGCGGGGAGCTCCTACGAGCAGTACTTC; cdr3_aa: CASSEAAGSSYEQYF